A single sample gave rise to the 30 T cell receptor beta chains below, sequenced in a study of glioma-infiltrating T cells. TCR alpha and beta CDR3 regions were amplified from RNA using iRepertoire nested multiplex PCR. Each CDR3 protein gets one entry after TCRdb re-called the multiplex PCR reads with MiXCR. The data show 150,000 to 200,000 distinct CDR3 sequences, with around 40% seen just once and roughly 5.4% held by the top ten. Sequenced: glioma tissue, nonneoplastic brain tissue, or PBMCs (not recorded which). All receptors derive from a human donor with low-grade glioma or glioblastoma, undergoing nonglioma brain surgery, or in good health (not recorded which).

This clonotype has ten or more counts. The chain combines TRBV27 with TRBJ1-1, with 10 bases aligning to TRBD1. The CDR3 spans 14 residues. V lost 2 bases to trimming and J lost 6 bases; unmatched junction nucleotides: 3. Germline V CDR1 and CDR2: MNHEY, SMNVEV (reference sequence). The chain's CDR3 is CASSLRTGGPEAFF. The CDR3 nucleotides read TGTGCCAGCAGTTTAAGGACAGGGGGACCTGAAGCTTTCTTT.

On this clonotype: This may come from a read error, since a much larger clone is one base off. The chain carries TRBV20-1 and TRBJ2-7; 9 positions match TRBD1. J lost 6 bases, V lost 6 bases, and 24 bases had no gene match. Per the germline V gene, CDR1 is DFQATT and CDR2 is SNEGSKA (reference sequence). The CDR3 runs to 18 residues. CDR3 in DNA: TGCAGTGCCAGCAAACCGGGACAGGGTAACTGGTTATTGAGCGAGCAGTACTTC. This translates into CSASKPGQGNWLLSEQYF.

The chain joins TRBV25-1 to TRBJ2-1; 12 bases fit TRBD2. CDR1 and CDR2 from the germline V gene are MGHDK and SYGVNS. This CDR3 is built from 15 residues. The junction had 4 bases not matched to a gene; V was cut back by 1 base and J by 9 bases. This chain's CDR3 is CASSESGLAGIEQFF. CDR3 nucleotide sequence: TGTGCCAGCAGTGAATCTGGACTAGCGGGAATTGAGCAGTTCTTC.

Of note for this clonotype: With a much larger clone just one base away, this may be a read error. The chain carries TRBV3-1 and TRBJ2-1; the D is unclear. The CDR3 contains 14 residues. V lost 1 base and J lost 9, with 13 bases in between. Germline V CDR1 and CDR2: LGHDT, YNNKEL (reference sequence). The CDR3 loop is CASSQGFSSSEQFF. For the CDR3, the DNA is TGTGCCAGCAGCCAAGGCTTTAGTTCGAGTGAGCAGTTCTTC.

In this sample, this clonotype turned up once. An end of the junction differs from the germline gene, which may be a read error. J is TRBJ1-5 and V is TRBV6-6; unclear D gene. The CDR3 is made up of 14 amino acids. The V gene's germline CDR1 is MNHNY and CDR2 SVGAGI (reference sequence). In DNA, the CDR3 is TGTGCCAGCAGCTACTCGCGGGAGCATCAGCCCCAGCATTTT. Translated, it gives CASSYSREHQPQHF.

The chain joins TRBV5-1 to TRBJ2-1; the match to TRBD2 covers 7 bases. The CDR3 is made up of 15 amino acids. Trimming took 1 base from V and 5 from J; bases not matched to a gene: 6. Germline-derived CDR1 and CDR2 are SGHRS and YFSETQ. The CDR3 sequence is CASSLWTRGHNEQFF. The CDR3, as DNA: TGCGCCAGCAGCTTGTGGACTAGAGGCCACAATGAGCAGTTCTTC.

This clonotype was seen a handful of times. This chain uses TRBV10-3 with TRBJ2-4; 10 bases are a match to TRBD2. Germline V gene lookup returns CDR1 ENHRY and CDR2 SYGVKD. This CDR3 is 18 amino acids long. Losses at the gene ends were 2 bases for V and 6 bases for J; bases not matched to a gene: 13. In DNA, the CDR3 is TGTGCCATCAGTGAGCGGTCGGCGGCTAGCGGGAGTGTAAACATTCAGTACTTC. It translates to CAISERSAASGSVNIQYF.

This clonotype was observed at least ten times. This chain connects TRBV28 to TRBJ2-3, with 7 bases lining up with TRBD2. CDR1 is MDHEN, CDR2 SYDVKM, per germline. V shed 6 bases, J shed 5 bases, and the junction held 8 bases outside the gene matches. CDR3 length equals 14 residues. The CDR3 reads CASSSSGAQDTQYF. Here the CDR3 DNA reads TGTGCCAGCAGCTCGAGCGGGGCTCAAGATACGCAGTATTTT.

About this clonotype itself: A much larger clone differs by one base, so this may be a read error. This chain connects TRBV28 to TRBJ2-2; 9 bases are a match to TRBD2. The CDR3 is made up of 14 amino acids. The V gene's germline CDR1 is MDHEN and CDR2 SYDVKM. V lost 10 bases and J lost 1; bases outside the gene matches: 4. The chain's CDR3 is CAIQTSGNTGELFF. In nucleotides, the CDR3 is TGTGCCATACAGACTAGCGGGAACACCGGGGAGCTGTTTTTT.

The chain employs TRBV4-2 and TRBJ2-2, with D perhaps being TRBD1 or TRBD2 (7 bases each). CDR1 and CDR2 from the germline V gene are LGHNA and YNFKEQ. The V end lost 4 bases, the J end lost 7 bases, and 16 bases lay between the germline ends. This CDR3 has 15 amino acids. The CDR3 DNA sequence: TGTGCCAGCAGCCCCCAGGGGGGGTATGACGGGGAGCTGTTTTTT. Translated, it gives CASSPQGGYDGELFF.

The J gene is TRBJ2-7, the V gene TRBV20-1, with TRBD2 matching 10 bases. CDR1 is DFQATT, CDR2 SNEGSKA, per germline (reference sequence). The CDR3 sequence is 16 residues long. The junction had 12 bases not matched to a gene; V was cut back by 0 bases and J by 7 bases. CDR3 loop: CSARDAGAGGPYEQYF. The CDR3 DNA reads as TGCAGTGCTAGAGATGCGGGAGCGGGAGGGCCATATGAGCAGTACTTC.

Regarding this clonotype: This clone may be a read error of a much larger clone one base away. For the CDR3, the DNA is TGTGCCAGCAGTTCGACAGAAGAGGGTTTCTACAATGAGCAGTTCTTC. Amino acid sequence: CASSSTEEGFYNEQFF. V gene TRBV28 combines with J gene TRBJ2-1; D tentatively fits TRBD1 or TRBD2 (5 bases each). This CDR3 has 16 amino acids. The germline V gene has CDR1 MDHEN and CDR2 SYDVKM. V was clipped by 4 bases and J by 3 bases, with 16 bases between them.

Of note for this clonotype: It may be a read error: a sequence one base away is much more abundant. The chain joins TRBV28 to TRBJ2-1; 8 bases match TRBD2. V was clipped by 10 bases and J by 4 bases; unmatched bases: 21. This CDR3 spans 18 amino acids. CDR1 MDHEN and CDR2 SYDVKM come from the germline V gene. The CDR3 protein is CAIRGGVRSGSKYNEQFF. The CDR3 DNA is TGTGCCATTCGAGGGGGGGTTAGGAGCGGGAGTAAGTACAATGAGCAGTTCTTC.

This clonotype was seen repeatedly, ten times or more. The J gene is TRBJ2-3, the V gene TRBV18; D perhaps matches TRBD2 (5 bases). Trimming pared 3 bases from V and 0 bases from J, leaving 10 bases between. Germline CDR1 reads KGHSH; CDR2 reads LQKENI. This CDR3 is built from 15 residues. DNA for the CDR3: TGTGCCAGCTCACCTCTTAGGACTAGCACAGATACGCAGTATTTT. Its translation: CASSPLRTSTDTQYF.

A note on this clonotype: In this CDR3 the conserved last residue, phenylalanine or tryptophan, is missing, so a read error is likely. Written as DNA, the CDR3 is TGTGCCATCAAGGGGGGATCCTACAATGAGCAGTTCGTC. This sequence encodes CAIKGGSYNEQFV. V is TRBV10-3 and J is TRBJ2-1; perhaps D is TRBD1 or TRBD2 (6 bases each). The length of the CDR3 is 13 residues. V lost 7 bases, J lost 1 base, and 8 bases lay in between. Germline CDR1 ENHRY, CDR2 SYGVKD.

This chain joins TRBV3-1 and TRBJ2-7; TRBD2 is a possible D gene (6 bases). The CDR3 has 16 residues. With 2 bases removed from V and 4 bases from J, the gap between germline ends came to 18 bases. Per the germline V gene, CDR1 is LGHDT and CDR2 is YNNKEL (reference sequence). The CDR3 region is CASSQNQGPRGYEQYF. The CDR3 nucleotides read TGTGCCAGCAGCCAAAATCAAGGGCCTCGGGGGTACGAGCAGTACTTC.

The V gene is TRBV18, the J gene TRBJ1-1; D gene unclear. The germline V gene has CDR1 KGHSH and CDR2 LQKENI. The CDR3 is made up of 15 amino acids. V was clipped by 3 bases and J by 0 bases, with 11 bases between them. CDR3 protein: CASSPIGQVNTEAFF. The CDR3 DNA reads TGTGCCAGCTCACCCATCGGGCAGGTGAACACTGAAGCTTTCTTT. Based on the CDR3 plus reference TRBV18 and TRBJ1-1, the full variable domain is NAGVMQNPRHLVRRRGQEARLRCSPMKGHSHVYWYRQLPEEGLKFMVYLQKENIIDESGMPKERFSAEFPKEGPSILRIQQVVRGDSAAYFCASSPIGQVNTEAFFGQGTRLTVV.

This clonotype was recorded many times. The chain links TRBV28 to TRBJ2-3; tentative D call: TRBD2 (6 bases). V was pared by 6 bases and J by 2 bases, with 15 bases between. From germline, CDR1 is MDHEN and CDR2 SYDVKM. The CDR3 contains 15 residues. CDR3 residues: CASSLRDWNTDTQYF. The CDR3 DNA reads TGTGCCAGCAGCCTGAGGGACTGGAACACAGATACGCAGTATTTT.

This clonotype has ten or more counts. The rearrangement links TRBV25-1 to TRBJ2-2; a weak D match, TRBD1 (5 bases). Germline V CDR1 and CDR2: MGHDK, SYGVNS. The CDR3 covers 15 residues. Between the trimmed V and J ends, which lost 0 bases and 6 bases, there was a span of 11 bases. In DNA form, the CDR3 reads TGTGCCAGCAGTGAATATCGGGCAGGGCCCGGGGAGCTGTTTTTT. Its translation: CASSEYRAGPGELFF.

The J gene is TRBJ1-2, the V gene TRBV2; 7 nucleotides agree with TRBD1. There are 15 residues in the CDR3. Trimming at V came to 3 bases and at J to 5 bases, leaving 9 bases not matched to a gene. From germline, CDR1 is SNHLY and CDR2 FYNNEI. CDR3 loop: CASSDVGTALYGYTF. The CDR3 bases are TGTGCCAGCAGTGATGTAGGGACAGCACTTTATGGCTACACCTTC.

This clonotype was observed many times. This rearrangement joins TRBV18 to TRBJ2-1; 7 nucleotides match TRBD2. The CDR3 loop spans 17 amino acids. The V and J ends lost 3 bases and 4 bases, in that order; junction bases with no gene match: 12. Germline V lookup: CDR1 KGHSH, CDR2 LQKENI. The CDR3 DNA is TGTGCCAGCTCACCCGGGACTACCCCCTTACATTACAATGAGCAGTTCTTC. Translating gives CASSPGTTPLHYNEQFF. Combining the CDR3 with reference TRBV18 and TRBJ2-1 gives the whole variable domain NAGVMQNPRHLVRRRGQEARLRCSPMKGHSHVYWYRQLPEEGLKFMVYLQKENIIDESGMPKERFSAEFPKEGPSILRIQQVVRGDSAAYFCASSPGTTPLHYNEQFFGPGTRLTVL.

This clonotype was counted ten times or more. At one end, the junction sequence differs from germline, possibly due to a read error. The chain links TRBV12-3 or TRBV12-4 to TRBJ1-6; perhaps TRBD1 as D (5 bases). This CDR3 contains 13 residues. The CDR3 bases are TGTGCCAGCAGTTTATCCCTCGGGACGGTTCCACATTTT. Its protein is CASSLSLGTVPHF.

The J gene is TRBJ2-1, the V gene TRBV29-1; TRBD1 aligns across 7 bases. The CDR3 covers 13 residues. The V gene's germline CDR1 is SQVTM and CDR2 ANQGSEA. V dropped 3 bases and J dropped 3; count of bases not matched to a gene: 2. DNA for the CDR3: TGCAGCGTTGAGGGGGACAGCTACAATGAGCAGTTCTTC. Protein: CSVEGDSYNEQFF.

As concerns this clonotype: A single base separates this from a much larger clone, so it may be a read error. The V gene is TRBV24-1, the J gene TRBJ1-5; D remains ambiguous. The CDR3 is 14 amino acids. The V end was cut by 2 bases, the J end by 8 bases, with 12 bases between. From germline, CDR1 is KGHDR and CDR2 SFDVKD. The CDR3 DNA is TGTGCCACCAGTGATTATAAACAGAATAAGCCCCAGCATTTT. This codes for CATSDYKQNKPQHF.

This clonotype was counted only a few times. The chain recombines TRBV5-1 with TRBJ1-2; 7 bases are shared with TRBD1. The CDR3 covers 13 residues. Per the germline V gene, CDR1 is SGHRS and CDR2 is YFSETQ. Unmatched junction bases numbered 6, after V lost 4 bases and J lost 6 bases. The CDR3 sequence: CASSGWTGDGYTF. CDR3 DNA: TGCGCCAGCAGCGGATGGACAGGTGATGGCTACACCTTC.

As to this clonotype: Since a much larger clone is just one base distant, this may be a read error. The chain employs TRBV5-1 and TRBJ1-1; D gene uncertain. The germline V gene has CDR1 SGHRS and CDR2 YFSETQ. The CDR3 covers 15 residues. Trimming took off 0 bases at V and 1 base at J, with 10 bases between the two ends. The CDR3 DNA sequence: TGCGCCAGCAGCTTGGGGGATCAAGCGAACACTGAAGCTTTCTTT. This gives the protein CASSLGDQANTEAFF.

The CDR3 region is CASRGGDQPQHF. The CDR3 region has the DNA TGTGCCAGCCGCGGAGGGGACCAGCCCCAGCATTTT. This chain links TRBV3-1 with TRBJ1-5, with D maybe TRBD1 (5 bases). Trimming stripped 8 bases from V and 7 bases from J, with 12 bases between. CDR3 length: 12 amino acids. Germline V gene sequence: CDR1 LGHDT, CDR2 YNNKEL (reference sequence).

This clonotype was seen only once. In DNA form, the CDR3 reads TGTGCCAGCAGCTTGGGGACAGGGCTCTACGAGCAGTACTTC. It translates to CASSLGTGLYEQYF. J is TRBJ2-7 and V is TRBV5-4; 8 nucleotides agree with TRBD1. The CDR3 spans 14 residues. Looked up from germline, CDR1 is SGHNT and CDR2 is YYREEE (reference sequence). Trimming at V came to 0 bases and at J to 3 bases, leaving 2 bases not matched to a gene.

This clonotype showed up many times. The chain links TRBV10-3 to TRBJ1-2; 7 bases are shared with TRBD1. With 5 bases clipped from V and 7 bases from J, the junction kept 4 bases outside the gene matches. From germline, CDR1 is ENHRY and CDR2 SYGVKD. CDR3 length equals 12 residues. CDR3 coding DNA: TGTGCCATCAGTACGGGACAGCCTGGCTACACCTTC. Its translation: CAISTGQPGYTF.

Concerning this clonotype: This could be a read error, since a much larger clone is one nucleotide away. The genes are TRBV2 and TRBJ1-4; a weak D match, TRBD1 (5 bases). Germline V CDR1 and CDR2: SNHLY, FYNNEI. This CDR3 contains 14 residues. The CDR3 DNA reads TGTGCCAGAAGTGGGGCAGTAACTAATGAAAAACTGTTTTTT. This encodes CARSGAVTNEKLFF.